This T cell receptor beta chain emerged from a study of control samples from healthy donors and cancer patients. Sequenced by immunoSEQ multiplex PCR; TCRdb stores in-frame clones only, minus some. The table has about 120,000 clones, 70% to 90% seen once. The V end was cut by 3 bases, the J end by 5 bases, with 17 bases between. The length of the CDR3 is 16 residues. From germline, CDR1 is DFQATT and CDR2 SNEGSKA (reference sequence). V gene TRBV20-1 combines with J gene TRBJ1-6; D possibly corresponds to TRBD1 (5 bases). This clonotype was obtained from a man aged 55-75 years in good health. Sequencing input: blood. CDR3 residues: CSASGEGRANNSPLHF. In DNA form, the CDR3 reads TGCAGTGCTAGTGGGGAGGGACGGGCCAATAATTCACCCCTCCACTTT.